These T cell receptor beta chains were read from a single sample in a study of blood T cell repertoires in COVID-19. TCRdb keeps only in-frame clones here, not all; method: immunoSEQ multiplex PCR. Of approximately 90,000 clones listed, 85% are singletons. Input material: peripheral blood. Source of these receptors: a man older than 75 with acute or convalescent COVID-19. Both conserved end residues are part of each CDR3. Fields, in order: clone size, D gene, V gene, J gene, CDR3 DNA, CDR3 protein. A D gene is named only where the DNA matches it firmly. Clone size appears in some rows only: once, few, many, or a class for an expanded clone.

>NA|NA|TRBV5-6|TRBJ1-5
TGTGCCAGCAGCTTTCGGAGCAATCAGCCCCAGCATTTT
CASSFRSNQPQHF
>few|NA|TRBV30|TRBJ1-2
TGTGCCTACCAGGAGGACAGAAACTTATATGGCTACACCTTC
CAYQEDRNLYGYTF
>NA|NA|TRBV5-1|TRBJ1-3
TGCGCCAGCAGTCCAGAACCTTTCTCTGGAAACACCATATATTTT
CASSPEPFSGNTIYF
>NA|TRBD2|TRBV6-2/TRBV6-3|TRBJ2-7
TGTGCCAGCAGCCCCCTTCAGGCACCGGGGGGGCTGCCTGGCGAGCAGTACTTC
CASSPLQAPGGLPGEQYF
>NA|TRBD1|TRBV9|TRBJ2-2
TGTGCCAGCAGCGCGACCACCCAGGGGGCGGGCGGGGAGCTGTTTTTT
CASSATTQGAGGELFF
>NA|TRBD2|TRBV3-1/TRBV3-2|TRBJ2-7
TGTGCCAGCAGCCCGGCTAGCGGGGGAATCTCCTACGAGCAGTACTTC
CASSPASGGISYEQYF
>NA|TRBD2|TRBV27|TRBJ2-1
TGTGCCAGCAGTTTATTCGGGGTCGAGGGAGCGGGAGTAAATTACAATGAGCAGTTCTTC
CASSLFGVEGAGVNYNEQFF
>NA|TRBD2|TRBV11-3|TRBJ2-1
TGTGCCAGCAGCTTGGGCGGGGGACCCTACAATGAGCAGTTCTTC
CASSLGGGPYNEQFF
>NA|TRBD1|TRBV27|TRBJ1-2
TGTGCCAGCAGCCCTGGGACAGGGCCGGGTGGCTACACCTTC
CASSPGTGPGGYTF
>NA|TRBD1|TRBV6-5|TRBJ2-2
TGTGCCAGTCGAGGGGGCGGAACCGGGGAGCTGTTTTTT
CASRGGGTGELFF
>NA|TRBD1|TRBV9|TRBJ1-2
TGTGCCAGCAGCGTAGACGTCTGGGACAGCTATGGCTACACCTTC
CASSVDVWDSYGYTF
>NA|NA|TRBV5-3|TRBJ1-4
TGTGCCAGAAGCATTCCGGACCAATACCGGGGGGATGAAAAACTGTTTTTT
CARSIPDQYRGDEKLFF
>NA|TRBD1|TRBV28|TRBJ2-1
TGTGCCAGCAGTCTCCGGGACAGGCAGTTCTTC
CASSLRDRQFF
>NA|NA|TRBV3-1/TRBV3-2|TRBJ1-1
TGTGCCAGCAGCCAAGTCATGAACACTGAAGCTTTCTTT
CASSQVMNTEAFF
>few|NA|TRBV4-3|TRBJ1-1
TGCGCCAGCAGCCAGATGGAGGGCAGCACTGAAGCTTTCTTT
CASSQMEGSTEAFF
>NA|TRBD2|TRBV10-2|TRBJ2-7
TGCGCCAGCAGTGATCCCCTAGCGGGAGGCTCCTACGAGCAGTACTTC
CASSDPLAGGSYEQYF
>NA|TRBD1|TRBV6-6|TRBJ1-6
TGTGCCAGCAGTAAATCTACAGGGGGCGCTTCACCCCTCCACTTT
CASSKSTGGASPLHF
>NA|TRBD2|TRBV5-1|TRBJ2-2
TGCGCCAGCAGCCCGGCTCGTGGCGGGAGGAAGAACACCGGGGAGCTGTTTTTT
CASSPARGGRKNTGELFF
>NA|NA|TRBV6-5|TRBJ1-1
TGTGCCAGCAGATCCCAGGGTTTGGCTGAAGCTTTCTTT
CASRSQGLAEAFF
>few|TRBD1|TRBV5-6|TRBJ2-1
TGTGCCAGCAGTCTCCGGACAGGGACTGGTAATGAGCAGTTCTTC
CASSLRTGTGNEQFF
>NA|NA|TRBV5-6|TRBJ2-2
TGTGCCAGCAGCTTGGACGGGAGTCGGTCCGAGGCCGGGGAGCTGTTTTTT
CASSLDGSRSEAGELFF
>NA|NA|TRBV6-1|TRBJ1-4
TGTGCCAGCAGTGAAGCCTGGAGTAATGAAAAACTGTTTTTT
CASSEAWSNEKLFF
>NA|TRBD1|TRBV28|TRBJ1-2
TGTGCCAGCAGTAGACAGGGTGCTAACTATGGCTACACCTTC
CASSRQGANYGYTF
>NA|NA|TRBV5-4|TRBJ1-1
TGTGCCAGCAGCTTGGGTCAATCGAACACTGAAGCTTTCTTT
CASSLGQSNTEAFF
>NA|TRBD1|TRBV6-5|TRBJ2-7
TGTGCCAGCAGACCTACCGGGACAGGGGACTACGAGCAGTACTTC
CASRPTGTGDYEQYF
>once|TRBD2|TRBV3-1/TRBV3-2|TRBJ2-2
TGTGCCAGCAGCCATTCCGGGATGAGGCGGGAGCGTGGTGCCGGGGAGCTGTTTTTT
CASSHSGMRRERGAGELFF
>NA|NA|TRBV24-1|TRBJ2-1
TGTGCCACCCAAGACAGTAGTGCTGGGAATGAGCAGTTCTTC
CATQDSSAGNEQFF
>NA|NA|TRBV4-1|TRBJ1-4
TGCGCCAGCAGCCGGACAGCAACTAATGAAAAACTGTTTTTT
CASSRTATNEKLFF
>NA|NA|TRBV18|TRBJ2-6
TGTGCCAGCTCAGACTCTTGGGCCAACGTCCTGACTTTC
CASSDSWANVLTF
>few|NA|TRBV7-2|TRBJ1-2
TGTGCCAGCAGCCCCCGGCAGGTGGCCTATGGCTACACCTTC
CASSPRQVAYGYTF
>NA|NA|TRBV6-5|TRBJ1-2
TGTGCCAGCAGGCGGACAGCTAACTATGGCTACACCTTC
CASRRTANYGYTF
>NA|TRBD1|TRBV5-1|TRBJ1-4
TGCGCCAGCAGCTGGACAGGGGCAGGGGAAAAACTGTTTTTT
CASSWTGAGEKLFF
>once|NA|TRBV11-3|TRBJ2-2
TGTGCCAGCAGCTTAGATCCAGGGATCGCCGGGGAGCTGTTTTTT
CASSLDPGIAGELFF
>NA|TRBD1|TRBV28|TRBJ1-1
TGTGCCACTTCGACAGGGATGAACACTGAAGCTTTCTTT
CATSTGMNTEAFF
>NA|NA|TRBV24-1|TRBJ2-5
TGTGCCACCAGTGATTCACACGAGACCCAGTACTTC
CATSDSHETQYF
>NA|NA|TRBV10-3|TRBJ2-1
TGTGCCATCCTCAGAGGGGGAGGGTACAATGAGCAGTTCTTC
CAILRGGGYNEQFF
>NA|TRBD1|TRBV24-1|TRBJ1-2
TGTGCCACCAGTGATTTGGCAGGGGGTAGCTATGGCTACACCTTC
CATSDLAGGSYGYTF
>NA|NA|TRBV6-1|TRBJ1-1
TGTGCCAGCAGTGAAACCGGGGGGGTCGCTGAAGCTTTCTTT
CASSETGGVAEAFF
>NA|TRBD2|TRBV7-3|TRBJ2-3
TGTGCCAGCAGCCCCGGGGTAGCGGGTTCCTCGCTAGATACGCAGTATTTT
CASSPGVAGSSLDTQYF
>NA|NA|TRBV7-6|TRBJ2-5
TGTGCCAGCAGCGAACCGGTGACTAGGGTGATTTACTTC
CASSEPVTRVIYF
>NA|TRBD1|TRBV27|TRBJ1-5
TGTGCCAGCAGTGTAAGACAGGGAACTATGCCCCAGCATTTT
CASSVRQGTMPQHF
>NA|TRBD1|TRBV9|TRBJ2-5
TGTGCCAGCAGCAACGGCGGACAGGGAAGACAAGAGACCCAGTACTTC
CASSNGGQGRQETQYF
>NA|NA|TRBV6-4|TRBJ2-2
TGTGCCAGCAGCCTCATACCACAAACCGGGGAGCTGTTTTTT
CASSLIPQTGELFF
>NA|NA|TRBV6-1|TRBJ1-1
TGTGCCACAAGGGGGTTAGGGGGTAACACTGAAGCTTTCTTT
CATRGLGGNTEAFF
>NA|NA|TRBV5-1|TRBJ1-1
TGCGCCAGCAGCTTGGGGGGGCCCTTAGAAGCTTTCTTT
CASSLGGPLEAFF
>few|TRBD1|TRBV7-8|TRBJ2-7
TGTGCCAGCAGCTCTAGACAGGGGGTGTCCTACGAGCAGTACTTC
CASSSRQGVSYEQYF
>NA|TRBD1|TRBV7-2|TRBJ2-5
TGTGCCAGCAGCTTAGGGGACAGCAGTCTCCTGAACTTC
CASSLGDSSLLNF
>NA|NA|TRBV3-1/TRBV3-2|TRBJ1-1
TGTGCCAGCAGCCAATTAAGGACGGGGACTGAAGCTTTCTTT
CASSQLRTGTEAFF
>NA|NA|TRBV24-1|TRBJ1-4
TGTGCCACCAGTGAGGTTCGCGGCGGGGAGGAAAAACTGTTTTTT
CATSEVRGGEEKLFF
>once|TRBD1|TRBV5-1|TRBJ2-2
TGCGCCAGCAGCTTGGAGACAGGGAGAACCGGGGAGCTGTTTTTT
CASSLETGRTGELFF
>NA|NA|TRBV29-1|TRBJ1-1
TGCAGCGTTGATAAGTCAGGGAACACTGAAGCTTTCTTT
CSVDKSGNTEAFF